These T cell receptor beta chains were read from a single sample in a study of cytomegalovirus exposure and HLA in healthy donors. TCRdb's table, derived via immunoSEQ multiplex PCR, lists solely in-frame clones and lacks some. The sample includes 40,000 or so clones, about three quarters of them seen just once. Sequencing input: PBMCs. Receptor source: a woman in her thirties in good health and CMV-seronegative. Both conserved end residues are part of each CDR3. The order of the fields is D gene, V gene, J gene, CDR3 length, clone size, CDR3 DNA, CDR3 protein. A D gene is named only where the DNA matches it firmly. The size of a clone is reported for some rows only, either as once, few or many, or as a class for expanded clones.

D: TRBD2
V: TRBV5-6
J: TRBJ2-1
length: 17
size: few
DNA: TGTGCCAGCAGCTTGTCTAGCGGGAGTACCTATTACAATGAGCAGTTCTTC
CDR3: CASSLSSGSTYYNEQFF

D: TRBD1
V: TRBV27
J: TRBJ2-2
length: 14
size: few
DNA: TGTGCCAGCAATATGGACAGGGGAACCGGGGAGCTGTTTTTT
CDR3: CASNMDRGTGELFF

D: TRBD2
V: TRBV27
J: TRBJ2-1
length: 14
size: .
DNA: TGTGCCAGCAGTCGGGGACTAGCGGCGAATGAGCAGTTCTTC
CDR3: CASSRGLAANEQFF

D: .
V: TRBV18
J: TRBJ2-2
length: 11
size: .
DNA: TGTGCCAGCTCACCCGGGGGGGAGCTGTTTTTT
CDR3: CASSPGGELFF

D: .
V: TRBV29-1
J: TRBJ2-7
length: 12
size: .
DNA: TGCAGCGTACCTGTGGCCGCTTACGAGCAGTACTTC
CDR3: CSVPVAAYEQYF

D: TRBD1
V: TRBV6-1
J: TRBJ1-2
length: 15
size: .
DNA: TGTGCCAGCAGAGTCGGACAGGGACCGAACTATGGCTACACCTTC
CDR3: CASRVGQGPNYGYTF

D: .
V: TRBV6-5
J: TRBJ2-7
length: 12
size: .
DNA: TGTGCCAGCAGTTTCCAGGGGGGCGAGCAGTACTTC
CDR3: CASSFQGGEQYF

D: TRBD2
V: TRBV9
J: TRBJ2-3
length: 16
size: .
DNA: TGTGCCAGCAGCGTAGTTGCTAGCGGGGGAACAGATACGCAGTATTTT
CDR3: CASSVVASGGTDTQYF

D: .
V: TRBV30
J: TRBJ1-5
length: 15
size: .
DNA: TGTGCCTGGAAAGGGGGTAACGGGAGCAATCAGCCCCAGCATTTT
CDR3: CAWKGGNGSNQPQHF

D: TRBD2
V: TRBV30
J: TRBJ2-5
length: 13
size: .
DNA: TGTGCCTGGAGTGGACTAGCCGGGGAGACCCAGTACTTC
CDR3: CAWSGLAGETQYF

D: .
V: TRBV19
J: TRBJ1-6
length: 14
size: .
DNA: TGTGCCAGTACCCCAAGGGGCGATAATTCACCCCTCCACTTT
CDR3: CASTPRGDNSPLHF

D: .
V: TRBV7-8
J: TRBJ2-7
length: 15
size: .
DNA: TGTGCCAGCAGCTTAGCAGGGAGTTCCTTCTACGAGCAGTACTTC
CDR3: CASSLAGSSFYEQYF

D: TRBD1
V: TRBV6-4
J: TRBJ2-7
length: 16
size: .
DNA: TGTGCCAGCAGTGACTCGATAGGACAGGGGATCGACGAGCAGTACTTC
CDR3: CASSDSIGQGIDEQYF

D: .
V: TRBV4-1
J: TRBJ2-2
length: 13
size: .
DNA: TGCGCCAGCAGCCAAGATTTAGCCGGGGAGCTGTTTTTT
CDR3: CASSQDLAGELFF

D: .
V: TRBV6-5
J: TRBJ2-7
length: 11
size: .
DNA: TGTGCCAGCAGAGACTTCTACGAGCAGTACTTC
CDR3: CASRDFYEQYF

D: .
V: TRBV6-5
J: TRBJ2-1
length: 11
size: .
DNA: TGTGCCAGCAGAGAGGGCAATGAGCAGTTCTTC
CDR3: CASREGNEQFF

D: TRBD1
V: TRBV28
J: TRBJ1-5
length: 16
size: .
DNA: TGTGCCAGCAGTTTAGGACAGGGTAAGGGCAATCAGCCCCAGCATTTT
CDR3: CASSLGQGKGNQPQHF

D: .
V: TRBV28
J: TRBJ2-1
length: 12
size: .
DNA: TGTGCCAGCAGCACCCCCGGGGGTGAGCAGTTCTTC
CDR3: CASSTPGGEQFF

D: TRBD2
V: TRBV7-6
J: TRBJ2-7
length: 17
size: .
DNA: TGTGCCAGCAGCTTAGTCCTAGCGGGATCCATTGGCTACGAGCAGTACTTC
CDR3: CASSLVLAGSIGYEQYF

D: .
V: TRBV7-2
J: TRBJ1-1
length: 15
size: .
DNA: TGTGCCAGCAGCTTAGCGAGGCAGCAGAACACTGAAGCTTTCTTT
CDR3: CASSLARQQNTEAFF

D: .
V: TRBV10-2
J: TRBJ2-2
length: 13
size: .
DNA: TGCGCCAGCAGTTTTAGGAACACCGGGGAGCTGTTTTTT
CDR3: CASSFRNTGELFF

D: .
V: TRBV7-3
J: TRBJ2-3
length: 15
size: .
DNA: TGTGCCAGCAGCTCGCGCGGCGGGATTACAGATACGCAGTATTTT
CDR3: CASSSRGGITDTQYF

D: TRBD1
V: TRBV7-2
J: TRBJ1-5
length: 14
size: once
DNA: TGTGCCAGCAGCTTATGGTCAGGGGGACAGCCCCAGCATTTT
CDR3: CASSLWSGGQPQHF

D: TRBD1
V: TRBV19
J: TRBJ1-4
length: 19
size: .
DNA: TGTGCCAGTTCGTCCTCGACAGGGGGCAAGGGGCCGGTTAATGAAAAACTGTTTTTT
CDR3: CASSSSTGGKGPVNEKLFF

D: .
V: TRBV2
J: TRBJ2-6
length: 14
size: .
DNA: TGTGCCAGCACTCGGGAGCATGGGGCCAACGTCCTGACTTTC
CDR3: CASTREHGANVLTF

D: TRBD2
V: TRBV6-1
J: TRBJ2-7
length: 14
size: .
DNA: TGTGCCAGCAGTTCTGGACTAGCAGCCTACGAGCAGTACTTC
CDR3: CASSSGLAAYEQYF

D: .
V: TRBV18
J: TRBJ1-1
length: 17
size: .
DNA: TGTGCCAGCTCACCAGGGGTCGGACAGCTAATGAACACTGAAGCTTTCTTT
CDR3: CASSPGVGQLMNTEAFF

D: TRBD2
V: TRBV5-1
J: TRBJ2-7
length: 18
size: .
DNA: TGCGCCAGCAGGTACGGGGGGACTAGCGGCAGTAGTAGAGACGAGCAGTACTTC
CDR3: CASRYGGTSGSSRDEQYF

D: .
V: TRBV6-1
J: TRBJ1-5
length: 15
size: .
DNA: TGTGCCAGCAGTGAAGGGGCAGGGTGGAATCAGCCCCAGCATTTT
CDR3: CASSEGAGWNQPQHF

D: TRBD2
V: TRBV11-2
J: TRBJ2-1
length: 13
size: .
DNA: TGTGCCAGCAGCTTAGTCACTAGCGGTGAGCAGTTCTTC
CDR3: CASSLVTSGEQFF

D: .
V: TRBV6-5
J: TRBJ1-6
length: 13
size: .
DNA: TGTGCCAGCAATGGGGGCGTGTGGTCACCCCTCCACTTT
CDR3: CASNGGVWSPLHF

D: TRBD1
V: TRBV7-9
J: TRBJ2-2
length: 17
size: .
DNA: TGTGCCAGCAGCCAGGACAGGGGAGGCCGGGCCTCCGGGGAGCTGTTTTTT
CDR3: CASSQDRGGRASGELFF

D: TRBD2
V: TRBV9
J: TRBJ2-7
length: 16
size: .
DNA: TGTGCCAGCAGCGTAGTGCCTAGCGGGATGGGCTACGAGCAGTACTTC
CDR3: CASSVVPSGMGYEQYF

D: .
V: TRBV27
J: TRBJ1-2
length: 14
size: .
DNA: TGTGCCAGCAGTTTTCAGGGGATGGGATATGGCTACACCTTC
CDR3: CASSFQGMGYGYTF

D: TRBD2
V: TRBV28
J: TRBJ2-7
length: 15
size: .
DNA: TGTGCCAGCAGGTCTAGCGGGAGGACCCCCTACGAGCAGTACTTC
CDR3: CASRSSGRTPYEQYF

D: TRBD1
V: TRBV6-5
J: TRBJ1-2
length: 14
size: .
DNA: TGTGCCAGCAGACCCGGGACAGGGAACTATGGCTACACCTTC
CDR3: CASRPGTGNYGYTF

D: TRBD2
V: TRBV28
J: TRBJ2-5
length: 16
size: once
DNA: TGTGCCAGCAGTCTCGGACTAGCGGGGGGCCAAGAGACCCAGTACTTC
CDR3: CASSLGLAGGQETQYF

D: .
V: TRBV6-1
J: TRBJ2-5
length: 13
size: .
DNA: TGTGCCAGCAGTGAACCCCCATCAGAGACCCAGTACTTC
CDR3: CASSEPPSETQYF

D: TRBD2
V: TRBV30
J: TRBJ2-1
length: 14
size: .
DNA: TGTGCCTGGAGAAAAGCGGGGGCGAGCAATGAGCAGTTCTTC
CDR3: CAWRKAGASNEQFF

D: TRBD2
V: TRBV7-2
J: TRBJ2-3
length: 14
size: .
DNA: TGTGCCAGCAGCTTCAAGCGGGGGGGCTCGGCGCAGTATTTT
CDR3: CASSFKRGGSAQYF

D: TRBD1
V: TRBV29-1
J: TRBJ1-1
length: 14
size: few
DNA: TGCAGCGTGAAACTAATAACAGGGGACACTGAAGCTTTCTTT
CDR3: CSVKLITGDTEAFF

D: TRBD1
V: TRBV30
J: TRBJ1-2
length: 13
size: .
DNA: TGTGCCTGGAGCCTCGGGACAGTTTATGGCTACACCTTC
CDR3: CAWSLGTVYGYTF

D: TRBD1
V: TRBV25-1
J: TRBJ2-7
length: 14
size: .
DNA: TGTGCCAGCAGCGGAGGTCAGGGGGCCTACGAGCAGTACTTC
CDR3: CASSGGQGAYEQYF

D: TRBD1
V: TRBV19
J: TRBJ1-3
length: 16
size: many
DNA: TGTGCCAGTAGTGTGGACAGGCGGAGAACTGGAAACACCATATATTTT
CDR3: CASSVDRRRTGNTIYF

D: .
V: TRBV25-1
J: TRBJ1-3
length: 15
size: medium-sized
DNA: TGTGCCAGCAGTGACGTTACAGACTCTGGAAACACCATATATTTT
CDR3: CASSDVTDSGNTIYF

D: TRBD1
V: TRBV30
J: TRBJ1-2
length: 13
size: .
DNA: TGTGCCTGGAGTGCAGGACAGGGAGAGGGCTACACCTTC
CDR3: CAWSAGQGEGYTF

D: TRBD2
V: TRBV6-1
J: TRBJ2-5
length: 14
size: few
DNA: TGTGCCAGCAGCAGACTAGCGGGACAAGAGACCCAGTACTTC
CDR3: CASSRLAGQETQYF

D: TRBD1
V: TRBV7-3
J: TRBJ2-7
length: 14
size: .
DNA: TGTGCCAGCAGCTTAACAGGACAGGGACACGAGCAGTACTTC
CDR3: CASSLTGQGHEQYF

D: TRBD1
V: TRBV30
J: TRBJ1-4
length: 12
size: .
DNA: TGTGCCTGGAAGGGGGCAAACGGAAAACTGTTTTTT
CDR3: CAWKGANGKLFF

D: .
V: TRBV6-1
J: TRBJ1-4
length: 15
size: few
DNA: TGTGCCAGCAGTGCCACACAGGGTAGTAATGAAAAACTGTTTTTT
CDR3: CASSATQGSNEKLFF

D: TRBD1
V: TRBV28
J: TRBJ1-3
length: 18
size: .
DNA: TGTGCCAGCAGCTTGCACAGGGGGAGCTGGTTGGATGGAAACACCATATATTTT
CDR3: CASSLHRGSWLDGNTIYF

D: TRBD2
V: TRBV2
J: TRBJ2-1
length: 14
size: .
DNA: TGTGCCAGCCGGGTAGCGGGATTAAACAATGAGCAGTTCTTC
CDR3: CASRVAGLNNEQFF

D: .
V: TRBV14
J: TRBJ2-2
length: 17
size: few
DNA: TGTGCCAGCACACGAATTACCGGACACAGGGACACCGGGGAGCTGTTTTTT
CDR3: CASTRITGHRDTGELFF

D: .
V: TRBV6-1
J: TRBJ2-7
length: 13
size: few
DNA: TGTGCCAGCAGTGAAGCGCTAACCTACGAGCAGTACTTC
CDR3: CASSEALTYEQYF

D: .
V: TRBV10-3
J: TRBJ1-3
length: 17
size: .
DNA: TGTGCCATCAGTGAGTCCCCAGGGGACCAAACTGGAAACACCATATATTTT
CDR3: CAISESPGDQTGNTIYF

D: TRBD1
V: TRBV4-2
J: TRBJ2-7
length: 15
size: .
DNA: TGTGCCAGCAGCCAAGAAAACAGGGGCCGATACGAGCAGTACTTC
CDR3: CASSQENRGRYEQYF

D: .
V: TRBV29-1
J: TRBJ2-1
length: 18
size: few
DNA: TGCAGCGTCAATGCCATACCCCTCTACCCTCGAGCCTACAATGAGCAGTTCTTC
CDR3: CSVNAIPLYPRAYNEQFF

D: TRBD1
V: TRBV6-4
J: TRBJ2-1
length: 14
size: .
DNA: TGTGCCAGCAGTGAGCGGCAGGGGGCGCATGAGCAGTTCTTC
CDR3: CASSERQGAHEQFF

D: .
V: TRBV28
J: TRBJ2-1
length: 13
size: .
DNA: TGTGCCTGCAGTACGGGACTTTTTAATGAGCAGTTCTTC
CDR3: CACSTGLFNEQFF